This T cell receptor (beta chain) was found in a study of T-cell reconstitution after alpha-beta-depleted transplantation in children. The germline V gene has CDR1 SGHKS and CDR2 YYEKEE (reference sequence). Trimming pared 7 bases from V and 4 bases from J, leaving 12 bases between. CDR3 length: 14 residues. Preparation of the TCRbeta library used unique molecular identifiers. TCRdb redid the calling of the PCR reads with MiXCR, one entry per CDR3 protein. The data hold roughly 200,000 distinct CDR3 sequences, with under 13% observed a single time. This clonotype was detected many times. Antigen unknown. Overall study findings and caveats: Expanded graft clones, several hundred of them, were reportedly the source of alpha-beta T cells about two months after transplant. Once a year had passed after transplant, T-cell counts and diversity came mostly from newly produced T cells. The origin of high day-60 TCRbeta diversity in some patients lay in surviving recipient T cells and thymic progenitors.

The TCR comes from a child under two years old with acute myeloid leukemia, due to receive a stem cell transplant. The sample was PBMCs, taken before TCRalphabeta/CD19-depleted stem cell transplant. The chain is built from TRBV5-5 and TRBJ2-6; D is perhaps TRBD1 (6 bases). The CDR3 DNA reads as TGTGCCAGCCGCAGGGGTTTAGGGGCCAACGTCCTGACTTTC. It translates to CASRRGLGANVLTF.